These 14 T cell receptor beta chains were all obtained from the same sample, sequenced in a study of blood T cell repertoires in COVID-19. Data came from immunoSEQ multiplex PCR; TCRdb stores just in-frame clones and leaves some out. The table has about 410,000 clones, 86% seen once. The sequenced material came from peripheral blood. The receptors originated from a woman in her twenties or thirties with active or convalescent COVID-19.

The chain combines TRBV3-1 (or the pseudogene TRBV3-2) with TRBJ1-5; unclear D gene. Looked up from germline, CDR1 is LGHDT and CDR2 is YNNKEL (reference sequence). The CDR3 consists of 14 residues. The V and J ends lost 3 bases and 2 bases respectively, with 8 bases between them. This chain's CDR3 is CASSQTTGNQPQHF. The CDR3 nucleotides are TGTGCCAGCAGCCAGACTACGGGCAATCAGCCCCAGCATTTT.

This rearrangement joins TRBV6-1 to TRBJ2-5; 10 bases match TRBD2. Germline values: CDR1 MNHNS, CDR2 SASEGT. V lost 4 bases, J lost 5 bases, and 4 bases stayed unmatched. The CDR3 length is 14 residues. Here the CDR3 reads CASSADSGRETQYF. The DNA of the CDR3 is TGTGCCAGCAGTGCTGATAGCGGGAGGGAGACCCAGTACTTC.

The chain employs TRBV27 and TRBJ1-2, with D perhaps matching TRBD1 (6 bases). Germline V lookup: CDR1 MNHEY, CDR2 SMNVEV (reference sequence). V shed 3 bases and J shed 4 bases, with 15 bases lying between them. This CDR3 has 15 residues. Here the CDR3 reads CASSFGDRPLYGYTF. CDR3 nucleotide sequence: TGTGCCAGCAGTTTCGGAGACAGGCCACTCTATGGCTACACCTTC.

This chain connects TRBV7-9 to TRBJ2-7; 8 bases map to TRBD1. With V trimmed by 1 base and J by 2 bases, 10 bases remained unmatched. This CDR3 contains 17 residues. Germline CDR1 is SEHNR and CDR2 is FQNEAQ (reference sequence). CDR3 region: CASSLGVSGQDPYEQYF. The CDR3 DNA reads TGTGCCAGCAGCTTAGGGGTCTCGGGACAGGACCCCTACGAGCAGTACTTC. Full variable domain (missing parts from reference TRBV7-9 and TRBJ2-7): DTGVSQNPRHKITKRGQNVTFRCDPISEHNRLYWYRQTLGQGPEFLTYFQNEAQLEKSRLLSDRFSAERPKGSFSTLEIQRTEQGDSAMYLCASSLGVSGQDPYEQYFGPGTRLTVT.

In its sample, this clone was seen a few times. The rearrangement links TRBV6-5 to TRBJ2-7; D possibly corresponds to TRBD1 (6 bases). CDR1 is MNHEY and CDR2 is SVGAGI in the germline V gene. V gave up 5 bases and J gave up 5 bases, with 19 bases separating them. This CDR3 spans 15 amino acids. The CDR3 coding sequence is TGTGCCAGCAGTACTAATAGACAGGATAGGCACGAGCAGTACTTC. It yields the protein CASSTNRQDRHEQYF.

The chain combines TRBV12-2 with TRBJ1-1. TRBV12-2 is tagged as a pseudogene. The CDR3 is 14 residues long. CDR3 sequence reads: CASRSGKGGTEAFF. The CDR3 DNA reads TGTGCAAGTCGCTCAGGAAAAGGAGGCACTGAAGCTTTCTTT.

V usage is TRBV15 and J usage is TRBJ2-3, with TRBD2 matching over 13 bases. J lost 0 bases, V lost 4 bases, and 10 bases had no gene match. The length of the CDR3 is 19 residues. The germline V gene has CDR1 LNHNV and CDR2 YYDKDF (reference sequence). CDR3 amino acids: CATSTQRTSGSASTDTQYF. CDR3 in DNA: TGTGCCACCAGCACCCAGAGGACTAGCGGGAGCGCAAGCACAGATACGCAGTATTTT. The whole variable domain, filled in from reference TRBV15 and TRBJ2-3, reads DAMVIQNPRYQVTQFGKPVTLSCSQTLNHNVMYWYQQKSSQAPKLLFHYYDKDFNNEADTPDNFQSRRPNTSFCFLDIRSPGLGDTAMYLCATSTQRTSGSASTDTQYFGPGTRLTVL.

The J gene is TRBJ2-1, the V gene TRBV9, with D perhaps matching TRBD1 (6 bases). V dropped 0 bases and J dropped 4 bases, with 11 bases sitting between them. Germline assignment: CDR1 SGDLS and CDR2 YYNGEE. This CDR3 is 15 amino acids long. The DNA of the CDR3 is TGTGCCAGCAGCGTAGGCCAGGGGCTGTACAATGAGCAGTTCTTC. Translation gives CASSVGQGLYNEQFF.

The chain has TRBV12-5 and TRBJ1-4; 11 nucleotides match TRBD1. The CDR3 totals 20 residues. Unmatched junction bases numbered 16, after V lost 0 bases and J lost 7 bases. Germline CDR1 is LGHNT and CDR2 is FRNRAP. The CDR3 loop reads CASGLVTKGTGGLYSEKLFF. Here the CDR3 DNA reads TGTGCTAGTGGTTTGGTAACAAAAGGGACAGGGGGTCTATACTCTGAAAAACTGTTTTTT. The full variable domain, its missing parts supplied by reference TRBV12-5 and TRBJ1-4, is DARVTQTPRHKVTEMGQEVTMRCQPILGHNTVFWYRQTMMQGLELLAYFRNRAPLDDSGMPKDRFSAEMPDATLATLKIQPSEPRDSAVYFCASGLVTKGTGGLYSEKLFFGSGTQLSVL.

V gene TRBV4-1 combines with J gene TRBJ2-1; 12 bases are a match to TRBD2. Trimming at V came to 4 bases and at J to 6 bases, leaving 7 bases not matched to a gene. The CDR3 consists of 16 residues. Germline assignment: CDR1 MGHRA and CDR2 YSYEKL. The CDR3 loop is CASSPRRTSGTNEQFF. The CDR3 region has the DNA TGCGCCAGCAGCCCCCGTCGGACTAGCGGGACCAATGAGCAGTTCTTC.

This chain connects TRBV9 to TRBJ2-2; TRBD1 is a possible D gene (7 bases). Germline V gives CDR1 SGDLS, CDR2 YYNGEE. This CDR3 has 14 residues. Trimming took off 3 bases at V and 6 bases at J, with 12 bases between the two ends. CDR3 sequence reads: CASSGAGGPGELFF. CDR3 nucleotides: TGTGCCAGCAGCGGGGCAGGGGGGCCCGGGGAGCTGTTTTTT. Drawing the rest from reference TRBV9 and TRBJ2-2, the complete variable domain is DSGVTQTPKHLITATGQRVTLRCSPRSGDLSVYWYQQSLDQGLQFLIQYYNGEERAKGNILERFSAQQFPDLHSELNLSSLELGDSALYFCASSGAGGPGELFFGEGSRLTVL.

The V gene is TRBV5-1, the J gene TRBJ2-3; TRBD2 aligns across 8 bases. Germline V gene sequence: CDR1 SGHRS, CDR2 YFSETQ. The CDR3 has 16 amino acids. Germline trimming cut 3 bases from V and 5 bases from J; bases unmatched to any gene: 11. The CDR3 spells CASSYDGLARGDTQYF. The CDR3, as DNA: TGCGCCAGCAGCTACGATGGACTAGCCCGCGGAGATACGCAGTATTTT.

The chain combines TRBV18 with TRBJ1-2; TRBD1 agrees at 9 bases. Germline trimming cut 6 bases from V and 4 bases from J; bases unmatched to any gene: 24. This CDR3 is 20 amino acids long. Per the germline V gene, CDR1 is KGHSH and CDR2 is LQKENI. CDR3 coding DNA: TGTGCCAGCTCCAACCTCGCTCCCGGACAGGGGATTCATGGCAGCTATGGCTACACCTTC. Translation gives CASSNLAPGQGIHGSYGYTF.

The CDR3 DNA is TGTGCCAGCAGCCCTGGGACTAGCGGGATTTACGAGCAGTACTTC. The encoded protein is CASSPGTSGIYEQYF. The chain joins TRBV2 to TRBJ2-7, with 13 nucleotides matching TRBD2. There are 15 residues in the CDR3. J gave up 4 bases and V 6 bases, and 6 bases lay outside the gene matches. Germline V CDR1 and CDR2: SNHLY, FYNNEI.